Shown below are 12 T cell receptor beta chains from a single sample sequenced in a study of neurological immune-mediated disorders. TCRdb re-derived calls from the 5' RACE reads in MiXCR, one entry per CDR3 protein. The table has about 52,000 distinct CDR3 sequences, around 3.5% seen once. What was sequenced was PBMCs. The source of these receptors is a man aged 60 to 69 with multiple sclerosis.

The rearrangement joins TRBV7-2 to TRBJ2-3; TRBD1 agrees at 11 bases. There are 15 residues in the CDR3. CDR1 is SGHTA and CDR2 is FQGNSA in the germline V gene. V dropped 4 bases and J dropped 5; count of bases not matched to a gene: 5. Here the CDR3 reads CASSSGQGVGDTQYF. The CDR3 DNA sequence: TGTGCCAGCAGCTCGGGACAGGGGGTTGGAGATACGCAGTATTTT.

This clonotype was seen many times. The chain recombines TRBV20-1 with TRBJ1-2; no clear D gene. There are 12 residues in the CDR3. The V and J ends lost 3 bases and 8 bases respectively, with 13 bases between them. Germline assignment: CDR1 DFQATT and CDR2 SNEGSKA (reference sequence). CDR3 sequence reads: CSARLGYEGYTF. The CDR3, as DNA: TGCAGTGCTAGGCTGGGTTACGAGGGCTACACCTTC.

This clonotype was counted ten times or more. The chain combines TRBV5-1 with TRBJ2-7; TRBD1 is a possible D gene (6 bases). The CDR3 consists of 13 residues. Germline loops: CDR1 SGHRS, CDR2 YFSETQ. Trimming took 7 bases from V and 5 from J, leaving 16 bases between them. The CDR3 is CASGLAGVHEQYF. The CDR3 nucleotides are TGCGCCAGCGGGCTAGCAGGGGTCCACGAGCAGTACTTC.

This clonotype has at least ten counts. The chain has TRBV20-1 and TRBJ2-1; a weak D match, TRBD2 (6 bases). CDR1 is DFQATT, CDR2 SNEGSKA, per germline (reference sequence). This CDR3 is built from 13 residues. The CDR3 DNA sequence: TGCAGGATCGAGGGAGGCCCAGGGAATGAGCAGTTCTTC. It yields the protein CRIEGGPGNEQFF.

This clonotype was found many times. J is TRBJ2-5 and V is TRBV28; 8 bases align to TRBD2. V shed 5 bases and J 2 bases; nucleotides not matched to a gene: 1. Germline CDR1 and CDR2: MDHEN and SYDVKM. This CDR3 contains 13 residues. CDR3 protein: CASSPSGQETQYF. CDR3 DNA: TGTGCCAGCAGTCCTAGCGGGCAAGAGACCCAGTACTTC.

V and J are TRBV24-1 and TRBJ1-1, with D maybe TRBD1 (6 bases). The CDR3 runs 13 residues. CDR1 and CDR2 from the germline V gene are KGHDR and SFDVKD. Trimming took off 2 bases at V and 6 bases at J, with 9 bases between the two ends. The DNA of the CDR3 is TGTGCCACCAGTGATTCCGACAGGCCTGAAGCTTTCTTT. Translated: CATSDSDRPEAFF.

This clonotype was observed a few times. The CDR3 region has the DNA TGCGCCAGCCGTCCGGAGGTAGCCAAAAACATTCAGTACTTC. This gives the protein CASRPEVAKNIQYF. The rearrangement joins TRBV5-1 to TRBJ2-4; perhaps TRBD2 as D (5 bases). Between the trimmed V and J ends, which lost 7 bases and 0 bases, there was a span of 11 bases. CDR3 length: 14 amino acids. Per the germline V gene, CDR1 is SGHRS and CDR2 is YFSETQ.

The sample holds many counts of this clonotype. V is TRBV5-1 and J is TRBJ2-1; D tentatively fits TRBD1 or TRBD2 (5 bases each). The germline CDR1 and CDR2 sequences are SGHRS and YFSETQ. This CDR3 contains 14 residues. V gave up 1 base and J gave up 12 bases, with 17 bases separating them. Here the CDR3 reads CASSLQGLTEGQFF. The DNA for the CDR3 is TGCGCCAGCAGCTTGCAGGGCCTCACTGAGGGGCAGTTCTTC. Variable domain in full (rest from reference TRBV5-1 and TRBJ2-1): KAGVTQTPRYLIKTRGQQVTLSCSPISGHRSVSWYQQTPGQGLQFLFEYFSETQRNKGNFPGRFSGRQFSNSRSEMNVSTLELGDSALYLCASSLQGLTEGQFFGPGTRLTVL.

This clonotype was recorded many times. The chain is built from TRBV6-5 and TRBJ2-3; no firm D call. Germline V gene lookup returns CDR1 MNHEY and CDR2 SVGAGI. Trimming shortened V by 2 bases and J by 5 bases, and 5 bases separated the two germline ends. This CDR3 is built from 12 residues. The CDR3 bases are TGTGCCAGCAGTTACGTGGGAGATACGCAGTATTTT. Its protein product is CASSYVGDTQYF.

This clonotype was counted many times. The chain recombines TRBV7-9 with TRBJ2-5; D uncertain. The CDR3 spans 13 residues. Trimming removed 5 bases from V and 3 bases from J, with 10 bases in between. In germline, CDR1 is SEHNR, CDR2 FQNEAQ (reference sequence). The DNA for the CDR3 is TGTGCCAGCAGCCCGCCCCCCGAAGAGACCCAGTACTTC. Protein sequence: CASSPPPEETQYF. Together with reference TRBV7-9 and TRBJ2-5, the CDR3 gives the full variable domain: DTGVSQNPRHKITKRGQNVTFRCDPISEHNRLYWYRQTLGQGPEFLTYFQNEAQLEKSRLLSDRFSAERPKGSFSTLEIQRTEQGDSAMYLCASSPPPEETQYFGPGTRLLVL.

This sequence joins TRBV5-1 and TRBJ2-2; 7 bases are shared with TRBD1. From germline, CDR1 is SGHRS and CDR2 YFSETQ. V shed 4 bases and J 5 bases; nucleotides not matched to a gene: 8. The CDR3 consists of 15 residues. In DNA form, the CDR3 reads TGCGCCAGCAGCGCGCCGTTGACAGGGACCGGGGAGCTGTTTTTT. Its translation is CASSAPLTGTGELFF.

This chain joins TRBV20-1 and TRBJ1-1; D is undetermined. The V end was cut by 3 bases, the J end by 2 bases, with 7 bases between. Germline CDR1 and CDR2: DFQATT and SNEGSKA (reference sequence). The CDR3 has 12 residues. The CDR3 bases are TGCAGTGCTAGCGGGGAAAACACTGAAGCTTTCTTT. Amino acid sequence: CSASGENTEAFF.